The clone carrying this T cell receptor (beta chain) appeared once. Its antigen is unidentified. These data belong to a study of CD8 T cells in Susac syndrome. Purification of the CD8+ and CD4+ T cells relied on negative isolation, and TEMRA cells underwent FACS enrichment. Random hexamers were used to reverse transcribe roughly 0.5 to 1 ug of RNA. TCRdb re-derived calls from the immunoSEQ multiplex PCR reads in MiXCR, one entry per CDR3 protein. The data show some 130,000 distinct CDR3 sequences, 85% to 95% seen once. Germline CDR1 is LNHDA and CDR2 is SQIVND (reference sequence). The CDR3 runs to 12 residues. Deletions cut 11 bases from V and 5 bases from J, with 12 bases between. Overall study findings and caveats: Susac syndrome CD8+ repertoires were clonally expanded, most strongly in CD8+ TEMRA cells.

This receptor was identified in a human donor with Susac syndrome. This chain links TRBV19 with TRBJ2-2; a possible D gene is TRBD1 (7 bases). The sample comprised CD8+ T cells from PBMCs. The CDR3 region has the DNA TGTGCCGGGCAGGGGGGAACCGGGGAGCTGTTTTTT. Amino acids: CAGQGGTGELFF.